Shown below are 14 T cell receptor beta chains from a single sample sequenced in a study of PD-1 blockade in mismatch repair-deficient tumors. The data were produced by immunoSEQ multiplex PCR, yet TCRdb's version contains in-frame clones alone and is incomplete. The profile shows about 49,000 clones, around three quarters of them singletons. The source was PBMCs, collected before pembrolizumab treatment. These receptors were taken from an adult with mismatch repair-deficient cancer.

The chain carries TRBV6-6 and TRBJ2-5, with a tentative D call TRBD1 (5 bases). The germline V and J ends were trimmed by 0 bases and 3 bases, with 8 bases remaining between them. Germline V lookup: CDR1 MNHNY, CDR2 SVGAGI (reference sequence). The CDR3 has 14 residues. The CDR3: CASSYSRTKETQYF. The CDR3 region has the DNA TGTGCCAGCAGTTACTCCCGGACAAAAGAGACCCAGTACTTC.

This chain uses TRBV5-6 with TRBJ1-2, with 8 bases that match TRBD1. There are 16 residues in the CDR3. Germline V gives CDR1 SGHDT, CDR2 YYEEEE. The ends lost 2 bases at V and 5 bases at J; junction bases unmatched: 11. CDR3 loop: CASSLGWDRLTYGYTF. CDR3 DNA: TGTGCCAGCAGCTTAGGATGGGACAGGTTGACTTATGGCTACACCTTC.

The CDR3 is CASSLGHSNTEAFF. The CDR3 nucleotides read TGTGCCAGCAGCTTGGGACATTCGAACACTGAAGCTTTCTTT. This rearrangement joins TRBV7-3 to TRBJ1-1, with TRBD1 as a possible D gene (6 bases). Per the germline V gene, CDR1 is SGHTA and CDR2 is FQGTGA. The length of the CDR3 is 14 residues. Trimming pared 3 bases from V and 1 base from J, leaving 9 bases between.

DNA of the CDR3: TGTGCTAGTGGTTTAACCTTCACAGGGGCGAGAGGGGCTAATGAAAAACTGTTTTTT. This gives the protein CASGLTFTGARGANEKLFF. The V and J genes are TRBV12-5 and TRBJ1-4; 7 nucleotides match TRBD1. The CDR3 runs 19 residues. The V and J ends lost 3 bases and 3 bases, in that order; junction bases with no gene match: 16. Germline CDR1 is LGHNT and CDR2 is FRNRAP.

This clone was counted a few times. The chain uses TRBV30 and TRBJ2-7; D may correspond to TRBD1 or TRBD2 (5 bases each). The CDR3 contains 13 residues. Germline CDR1 GTSNPN, CDR2 SVGIG (reference sequence). V was shortened by 3 bases and J by 9 bases, with 18 bases between the two germline ends. Here the CDR3 reads CAWSLNPGTLQYF. CDR3 coding DNA: TGTGCCTGGAGCCTAAACCCGGGGACCCTGCAGTACTTC.

The genes are TRBV18 and TRBJ1-1; D call uncertain. The CDR3 consists of 17 residues. From germline, CDR1 is KGHSH and CDR2 LQKENI. The V end was cut by 2 bases, the J end by 6 bases, with 22 bases between. In DNA, the CDR3 is TGTGCCAGCTCACCAAATTTACTCTCCAACGGTGAGCCTGAAGCTTTCTTT. Protein sequence: CASSPNLLSNGEPEAFF.

V is TRBV6-1 and J is TRBJ2-3; 10 bases fit TRBD2. This CDR3 is 15 amino acids long. Losses at the gene ends were 3 bases for V and 3 bases for J; bases not matched to a gene: 3. Per the germline V gene, CDR1 is MNHNS and CDR2 is SASEGT. Written as DNA, the CDR3 is TGTGCCAGCAGTGAGGCTAGCGGGAGAACAGATACGCAGTATTTT. Protein: CASSEASGRTDTQYF.

This chain joins TRBV19 and TRBJ1-1; TRBD1 agrees at 7 bases. This CDR3 has 13 amino acids. V shed 6 bases, J shed 9 bases, and the junction held 10 bases outside the gene matches. In germline, CDR1 is LNHDA, CDR2 SQIVND (reference sequence). In DNA, the CDR3 is TGTGCCAGTAGGGTGGACAGGCCCCCCCAAGCTTTCTTT. Residues: CASRVDRPPQAFF.

This chain uses TRBV5-5 with TRBJ2-7; 7 bases agree with TRBD1. Germline V gene data show CDR1 as SGHKS and CDR2 as YYEKEE (reference sequence). The CDR3 is 15 residues long. The V segment lost 3 bases and the J segment 3 bases; nucleotides outside the gene matches: 9. This CDR3 reads CASSSGQVVRYEQYF. The CDR3 DNA reads as TGTGCCAGCAGCTCCGGACAGGTAGTTCGCTACGAGCAGTACTTC.

J is TRBJ2-5 and V is TRBV7-3, with 12 bases that match TRBD2. The CDR3 totals 15 residues. V gave up 5 bases and J gave up 5 bases; unmatched junction bases: 6. Germline V gives CDR1 SGHTA, CDR2 FQGTGA. CDR3 DNA sequence: TGTGCCAGCAGCAATAGACTAGCGGGAGATGAGACCCAGTACTTC. Protein product: CASSNRLAGDETQYF.

V usage is TRBV11-2 and J usage is TRBJ2-3; D is unclear. The length of the CDR3 is 11 residues. V was shortened by 3 bases and J by 6 bases, with 4 bases between the two germline ends. Germline-derived CDR1 and CDR2 are SGHAT and FQNNGV. The CDR3 DNA reads TGTGCCAGCAGCTTCTCGGATACGCAGTATTTT. Its translation: CASSFSDTQYF.

The rearrangement uses TRBV2 and TRBJ2-2; 8 bases line up with TRBD1. J gave up 1 base and V 9 bases, and 4 bases lay outside the gene matches. Germline V lookup: CDR1 SNHLY, CDR2 FYNNEI. The CDR3 is made up of 14 amino acids. The CDR3 DNA follows: TGTGCCAGTGCCGGGACAGGGAACACCGGGGAGCTGTTTTTT. This encodes CASAGTGNTGELFF.

The chain combines TRBV18 with TRBJ1-1; TRBD1 might be the D (5 bases). The CDR3 sequence is 14 residues long. V was cut by 0 bases and J by 4 bases, with 9 bases left in between. The germline V gene has CDR1 KGHSH and CDR2 LQKENI. CDR3 DNA: TGTGCCAGCTCACCACCCGCAGGGCCCACTGAAGCTTTCTTT. It encodes CASSPPAGPTEAFF.

The gene calls are TRBV7-8 and TRBJ2-1; no clear D gene. The CDR3 consists of 16 residues. V was clipped by 0 bases and J by 0 bases, with 9 bases between them. Germline assignment: CDR1 SGHVS and CDR2 FQNEAQ. CDR3 loop: CASSLAGSRSYNEQFF. DNA for the CDR3: TGTGCCAGCAGCTTAGCTGGTTCACGCTCCTACAATGAGCAGTTCTTC. Filled out from reference TRBV7-8 and TRBJ2-1, the complete variable domain reads GAGVSQSPRYKVAKRGQDVALRCDPISGHVSLFWYQQALGQGPEFLTYFQNEAQLDKSGLPSDRFFAERPEGSVSTLKIQRTQQEDSAVYLCASSLAGSRSYNEQFFGPGTRLTVL.